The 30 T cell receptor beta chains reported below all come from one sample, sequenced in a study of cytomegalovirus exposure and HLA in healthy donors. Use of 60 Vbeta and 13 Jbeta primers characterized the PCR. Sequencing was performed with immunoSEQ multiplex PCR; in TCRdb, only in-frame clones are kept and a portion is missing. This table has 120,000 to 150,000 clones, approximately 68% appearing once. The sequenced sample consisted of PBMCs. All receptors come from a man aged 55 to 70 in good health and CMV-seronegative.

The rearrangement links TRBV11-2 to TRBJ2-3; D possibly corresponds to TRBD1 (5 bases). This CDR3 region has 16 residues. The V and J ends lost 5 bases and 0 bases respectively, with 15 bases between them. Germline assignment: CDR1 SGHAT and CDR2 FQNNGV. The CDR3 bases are TGTGCCAGCAGCCTTCGAACCCGGACAAGCACAGATACGCAGTATTTT. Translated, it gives CASSLRTRTSTDTQYF.

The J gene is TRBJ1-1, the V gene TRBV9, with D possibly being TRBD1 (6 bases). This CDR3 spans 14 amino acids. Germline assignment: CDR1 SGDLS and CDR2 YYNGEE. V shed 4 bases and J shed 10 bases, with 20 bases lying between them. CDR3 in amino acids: CASSPEGGPGGAFF. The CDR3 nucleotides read TGTGCCAGCAGCCCAGAGGGGGGGCCGGGCGGAGCTTTCTTT.

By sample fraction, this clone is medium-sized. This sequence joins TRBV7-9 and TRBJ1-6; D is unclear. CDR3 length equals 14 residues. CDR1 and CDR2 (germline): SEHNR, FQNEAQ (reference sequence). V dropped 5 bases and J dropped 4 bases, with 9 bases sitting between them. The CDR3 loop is CASSPGPYNSPLHF. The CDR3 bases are TGTGCCAGCAGCCCGGGTCCATATAATTCACCCCTCCACTTT.

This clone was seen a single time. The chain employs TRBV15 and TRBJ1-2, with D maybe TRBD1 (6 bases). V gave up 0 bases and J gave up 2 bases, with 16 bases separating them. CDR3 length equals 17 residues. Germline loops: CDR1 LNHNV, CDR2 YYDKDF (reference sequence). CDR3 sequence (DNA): TGTGCCACCAGCAGAGATAGCTGGCAGGGGTCCAACTATGGCTACACCTTC. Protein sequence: CATSRDSWQGSNYGYTF.

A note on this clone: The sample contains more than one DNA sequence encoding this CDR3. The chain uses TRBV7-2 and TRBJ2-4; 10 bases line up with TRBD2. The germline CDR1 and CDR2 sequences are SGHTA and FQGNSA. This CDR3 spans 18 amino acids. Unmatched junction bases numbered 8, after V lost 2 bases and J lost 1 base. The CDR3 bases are TGTGCCAGCAGCTTAAAGCGGGAGGGACCGAGGGCCAAAAACATTCAGTACTTC. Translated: CASSLKREGPRAKNIQYF.

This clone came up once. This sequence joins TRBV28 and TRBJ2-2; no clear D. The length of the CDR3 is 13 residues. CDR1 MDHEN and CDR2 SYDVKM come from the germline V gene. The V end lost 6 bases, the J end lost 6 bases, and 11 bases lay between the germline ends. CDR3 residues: CASRSQVPGELFF. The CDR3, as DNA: TGTGCCAGCAGATCTCAGGTACCCGGGGAGCTGTTTTTT.

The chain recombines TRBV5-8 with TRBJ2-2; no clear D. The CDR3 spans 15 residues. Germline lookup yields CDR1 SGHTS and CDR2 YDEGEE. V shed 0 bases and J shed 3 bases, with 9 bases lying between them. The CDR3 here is CASSLGRVHTGELFF. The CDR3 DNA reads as TGTGCCAGCAGCTTGGGTCGGGTTCACACCGGGGAGCTGTTTTTT.

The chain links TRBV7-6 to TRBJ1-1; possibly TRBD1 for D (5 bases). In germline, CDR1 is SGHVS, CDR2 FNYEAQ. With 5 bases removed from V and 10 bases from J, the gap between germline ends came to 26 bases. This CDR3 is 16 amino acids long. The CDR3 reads CASSAGRGGFVEGAFF. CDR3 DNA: TGTGCCAGCAGCGCCGGGCGGGGGGGATTCGTTGAAGGAGCTTTCTTT.

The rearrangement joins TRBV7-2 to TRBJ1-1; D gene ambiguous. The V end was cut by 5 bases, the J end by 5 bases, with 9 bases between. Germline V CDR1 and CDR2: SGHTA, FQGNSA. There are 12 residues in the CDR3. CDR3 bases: TGTGCCAGCAGCACAAGGAGGACTGAAGCTTTCTTT. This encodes CASSTRRTEAFF.

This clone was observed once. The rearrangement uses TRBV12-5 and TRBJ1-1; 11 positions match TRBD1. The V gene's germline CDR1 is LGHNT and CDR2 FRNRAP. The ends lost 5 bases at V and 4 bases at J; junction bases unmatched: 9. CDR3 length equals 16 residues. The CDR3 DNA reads TGTGCTAGTGGTCAAACCGGGACAGGGGGTTTCACTGAAGCTTTCTTT. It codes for CASGQTGTGGFTEAFF.

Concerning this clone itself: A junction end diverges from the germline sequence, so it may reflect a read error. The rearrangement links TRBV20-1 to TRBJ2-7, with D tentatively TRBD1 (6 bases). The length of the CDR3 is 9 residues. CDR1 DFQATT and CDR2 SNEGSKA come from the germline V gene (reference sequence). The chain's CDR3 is CSAYPGTTF. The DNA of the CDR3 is TGCAGTGCCTATCCGGGGACAACCTTC.

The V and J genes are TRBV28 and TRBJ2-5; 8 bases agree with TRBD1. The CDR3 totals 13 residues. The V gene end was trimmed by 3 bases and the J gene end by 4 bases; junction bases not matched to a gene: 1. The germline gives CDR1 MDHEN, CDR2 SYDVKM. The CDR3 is CASSFRGLETQYF. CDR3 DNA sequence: TGTGCCAGCAGTTTCAGGGGGCTAGAGACCCAGTACTTC.

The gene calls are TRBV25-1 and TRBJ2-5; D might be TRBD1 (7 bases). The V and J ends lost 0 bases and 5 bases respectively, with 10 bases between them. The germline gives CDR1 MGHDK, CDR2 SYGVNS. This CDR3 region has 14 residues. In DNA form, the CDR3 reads TGTGCCAGCAGTGAATACAGGGGGAGGGAGACCCAGTACTTC. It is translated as CASSEYRGRETQYF.

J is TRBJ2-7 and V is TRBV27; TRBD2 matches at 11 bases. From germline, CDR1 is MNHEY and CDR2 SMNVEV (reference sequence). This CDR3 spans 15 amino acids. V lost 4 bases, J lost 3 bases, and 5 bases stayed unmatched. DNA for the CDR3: TGTGCCAGCAGTTCACTAGCGGGAGATCTCTACGAGCAGTACTTC. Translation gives CASSSLAGDLYEQYF.

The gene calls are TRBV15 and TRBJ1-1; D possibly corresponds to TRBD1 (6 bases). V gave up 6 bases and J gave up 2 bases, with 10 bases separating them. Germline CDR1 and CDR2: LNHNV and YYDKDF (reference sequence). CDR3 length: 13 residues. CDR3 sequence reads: CATRGGLNTEAFF. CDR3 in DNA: TGTGCCACCAGGGGGGGGCTCAACACTGAAGCTTTCTTT.

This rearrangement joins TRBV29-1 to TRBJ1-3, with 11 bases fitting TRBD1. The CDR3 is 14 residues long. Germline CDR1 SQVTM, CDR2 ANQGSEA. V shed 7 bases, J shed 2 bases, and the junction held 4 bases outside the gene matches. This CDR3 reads CSAGQGAPGNTIYF. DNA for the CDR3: TGCAGCGCTGGACAGGGGGCACCTGGAAACACCATATATTTT.

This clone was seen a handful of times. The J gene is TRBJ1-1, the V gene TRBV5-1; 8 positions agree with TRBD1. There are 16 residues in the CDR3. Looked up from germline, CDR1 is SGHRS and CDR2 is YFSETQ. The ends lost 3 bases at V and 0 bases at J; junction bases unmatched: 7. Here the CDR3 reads CASSYETGDLNTEAFF. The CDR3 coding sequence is TGCGCCAGCAGCTATGAGACAGGGGACTTGAACACTGAAGCTTTCTTT.

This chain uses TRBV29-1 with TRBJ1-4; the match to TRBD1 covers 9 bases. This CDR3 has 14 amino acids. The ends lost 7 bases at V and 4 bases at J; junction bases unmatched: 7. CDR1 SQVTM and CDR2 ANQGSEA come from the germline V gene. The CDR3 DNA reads TGCAGCGGTTCCGTGACAGGGGGTAATGAAAAACTGTTTTTT. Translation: CSGSVTGGNEKLFF.

The CDR3 DNA follows: TGTGCCAGCAGCCCCTCGTCAGGTGTAGGGGAGGAGCTGTTTTTT. It translates to CASSPSSGVGEELFF. The genes are TRBV4-2 and TRBJ2-2; D perhaps matches TRBD1 (5 bases). Germline V gives CDR1 LGHNA, CDR2 YNFKEQ. V was trimmed by 4 bases and J by 10 bases, leaving 19 bases between them. The CDR3 is made up of 15 amino acids.

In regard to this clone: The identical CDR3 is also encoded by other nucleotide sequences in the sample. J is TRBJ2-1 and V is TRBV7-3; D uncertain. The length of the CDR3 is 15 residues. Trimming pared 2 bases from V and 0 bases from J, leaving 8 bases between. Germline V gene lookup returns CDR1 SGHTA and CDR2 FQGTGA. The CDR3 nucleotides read TGTGCCAGCAGCTTAGCGGCCAGCTCCTACAATGAGCAGTTCTTC. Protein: CASSLAASSYNEQFF. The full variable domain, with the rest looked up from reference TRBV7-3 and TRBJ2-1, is GAGVSQTPSNKVTEKGKYVELRCDPISGHTALYWYRQSLGQGPEFLIYFQGTGAADDSGLPNDRFFAVRPEGSVSTLKIQRTERGDSAVYLCASSLAASSYNEQFFGPGTRLTVL.

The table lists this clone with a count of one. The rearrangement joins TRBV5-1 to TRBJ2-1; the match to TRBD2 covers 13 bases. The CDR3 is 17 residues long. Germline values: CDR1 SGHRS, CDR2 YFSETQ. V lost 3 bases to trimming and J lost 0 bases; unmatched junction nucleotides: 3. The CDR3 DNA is TGCGCCAGCAGCTCGGGACTAGCGGGGAGCTCCTACAATGAGCAGTTCTTC. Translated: CASSSGLAGSSYNEQFF.

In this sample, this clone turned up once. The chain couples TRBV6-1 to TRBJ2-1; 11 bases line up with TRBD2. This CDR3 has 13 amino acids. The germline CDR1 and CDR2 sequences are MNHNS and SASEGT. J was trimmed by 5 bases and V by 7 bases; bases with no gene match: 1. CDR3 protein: CASKTSGDNEQFF. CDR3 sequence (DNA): TGTGCCAGCAAGACTAGCGGGGACAATGAGCAGTTCTTC.

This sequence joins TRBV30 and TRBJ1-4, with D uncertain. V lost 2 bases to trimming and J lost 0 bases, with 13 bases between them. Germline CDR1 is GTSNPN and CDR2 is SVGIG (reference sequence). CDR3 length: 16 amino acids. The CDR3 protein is CAWSTGSFATNEKLFF. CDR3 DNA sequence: TGTGCCTGGAGTACCGGGAGCTTTGCAACTAATGAAAAACTGTTTTTT.

CDR3 DNA: TGTGCCAGCAGCGGGACAGGGTCCTATCATTACACTGAAGCTTTCTTT. It yields the protein CASSGTGSYHYTEAFF. The chain carries TRBV2 and TRBJ1-1; 9 bases map to TRBD1. The CDR3 has 16 residues. V gave up 6 bases and J gave up 3 bases; unmatched junction bases: 11. The germline CDR1 and CDR2 sequences are SNHLY and FYNNEI.

CDR3 amino acids: CASSVEAASNEQFF. CDR3 nucleotides: TGTGCCAGCAGCGTAGAGGCAGCTAGTAATGAGCAGTTCTTC. The V call is TRBV9, the J call TRBJ2-1; no firm D call. The germline gives CDR1 SGDLS, CDR2 YYNGEE. Trimming removed 0 bases from V and 7 bases from J, with 11 bases in between. The CDR3 extends over 14 amino acids.

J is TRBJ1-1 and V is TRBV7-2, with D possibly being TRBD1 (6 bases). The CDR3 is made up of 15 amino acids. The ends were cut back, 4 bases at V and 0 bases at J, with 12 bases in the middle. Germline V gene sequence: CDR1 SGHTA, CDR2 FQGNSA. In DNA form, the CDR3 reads TGTGCCAGCAGCTCGGATCGGACAGTGAACACTGAAGCTTTCTTT. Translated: CASSSDRTVNTEAFF.

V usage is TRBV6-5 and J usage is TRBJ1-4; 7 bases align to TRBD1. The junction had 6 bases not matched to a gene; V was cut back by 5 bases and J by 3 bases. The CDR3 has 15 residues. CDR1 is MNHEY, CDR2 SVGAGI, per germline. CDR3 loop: CASSRTGAPNEKLFF. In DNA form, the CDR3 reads TGTGCCAGCAGTAGAACAGGGGCCCCTAATGAAAAACTGTTTTTT.

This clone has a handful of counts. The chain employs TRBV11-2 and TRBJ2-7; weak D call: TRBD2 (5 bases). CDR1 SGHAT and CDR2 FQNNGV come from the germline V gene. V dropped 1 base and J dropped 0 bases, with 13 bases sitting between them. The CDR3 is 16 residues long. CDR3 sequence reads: CASSLGGFGISYEQYF. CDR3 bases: TGTGCCAGCAGCTTAGGAGGGTTCGGTATCTCCTACGAGCAGTACTTC.

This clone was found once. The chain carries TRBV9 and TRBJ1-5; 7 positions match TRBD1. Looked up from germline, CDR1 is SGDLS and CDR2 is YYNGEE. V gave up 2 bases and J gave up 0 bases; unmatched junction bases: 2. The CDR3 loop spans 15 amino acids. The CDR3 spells CASSVTGDSNQPQHF. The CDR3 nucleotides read TGTGCCAGCAGCGTCACAGGGGATAGCAATCAGCCCCAGCATTTT.

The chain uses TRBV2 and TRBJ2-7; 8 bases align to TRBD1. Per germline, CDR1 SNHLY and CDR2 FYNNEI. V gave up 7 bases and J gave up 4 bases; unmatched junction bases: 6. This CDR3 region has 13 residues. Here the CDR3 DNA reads TGTGCCAGCACGGCAGGGGGCTTATACGAGCAGTACTTC. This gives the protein CASTAGGLYEQYF.